The present TCR beta chain was sequenced within a study of identical twins. Study outcomes and limitations: Memory repertoires lacked the insertion deficit that abundant cord blood beta clonotypes showed.

The V end lost 8 bases, the J end lost 7 bases, and 12 bases lay between the germline ends. The CDR3 runs to 13 residues. CDR1 and CDR2 (germline): LGHDT, YNNKEL (reference sequence). TCRdb used MiXCR to reprocess the 5' RACE reads, holding one entry per CDR3 protein. The data hold over 500,000 distinct CDR3 sequences, with 22% observed a single time. With regard to this clonotype: The antigen is undetermined.

This sample was also put to use in a study of T cells expressing NK-cell markers. That paper notes: In the group of eight sequenced donors, seven were HCMV-seropositive and one was seronegative. Several experiments added an anti-gamma-delta TCR antibody to sort only alpha-beta TCR T cells. There were a handful of donors in whom these clonotypes also led the CD3+CD56-NKG2C+ fraction.

The chain employs TRBV3-1 and TRBJ1-6, with D possibly TRBD1 on 6 matching bases. Sequencing used CD4+ T cells sorted from blood. This sequence originates from a woman aged 18-35 years in good health. The CDR3, as DNA: TGTGCCAGCGGGAAGAGGGGGAATTCACCCCTCCACTTT. It encodes CASGKRGNSPLHF. The variable domain in full, completed from reference TRBV3-1 and TRBJ1-6, reads DTAVSQTPKYLVTQMGNDKSIKCEQNLGHDTMYWYKQDSKKFLKIMFSYNNKELIINETVPNRFSPKSPDKAHLNLHINSLELGDSAVYFCASGKRGNSPLHFGNGTRLTVT.